This T cell receptor beta chain was recorded in a study of cytomegalovirus exposure and HLA in healthy donors. General study points: Cytomegalovirus-associated TCR beta chains were listed, numbering 164. In a later analysis, at a false discovery rate of 0.05, roughly 17,000 TCR beta sequences matched HLA alleles.

PCR amplification relied on 60 Vbeta primers (plus 13 Jbeta primers). Profiled with immunoSEQ multiplex PCR; TCRdb holds only in-frame clones, not every one. Of some 120,000 clones listed, about 74% are singletons. Deletions cut 10 bases from V and 5 bases from J, with 12 bases between. The CDR3 is 13 amino acids. Germline V gene data show CDR1 as WNHNN and CDR2 as SYGVQD (reference sequence). Details on this clone: Its antigen is not identified.

This receptor was identified in a woman in her 50s in good health and CMV-seropositive. The specimen was PBMCs. This rearrangement joins TRBV10-1 to TRBJ1-6; D perhaps matches TRBD1 (6 bases). CDR3 DNA sequence: TGCGCCACCCGGGACAACAATAATTCACCCCTCCACTTT. It is translated as CATRDNNNSPLHF.